Below, one TCR beta chain is given with its context. Sequencing was performed with immunoSEQ multiplex PCR; in TCRdb, only in-frame clones are kept and a portion is missing. Of some 57,000 clones detected, roughly 89% appear once; the ten largest clones hold about 13%. This sample is part of a study of blood T cell repertoires in COVID-19. Germline loops: CDR1 LNHDA, CDR2 SQIVND (reference sequence). J lost 6 bases, V lost 8 bases, and 7 bases had no gene match. The CDR3 extends over 13 amino acids. The chain employs TRBV19 and TRBJ2-1; 7 nucleotides line up with TRBD2. The TCR was taken from a man aged 60 to 75 with active COVID-19. Sequenced sample: peripheral blood. In DNA form, the CDR3 reads TGTGCCAGTCTGGGGGGGGTACGCAATGAGCAGTTCTTC. Amino acids: CASLGGVRNEQFF.